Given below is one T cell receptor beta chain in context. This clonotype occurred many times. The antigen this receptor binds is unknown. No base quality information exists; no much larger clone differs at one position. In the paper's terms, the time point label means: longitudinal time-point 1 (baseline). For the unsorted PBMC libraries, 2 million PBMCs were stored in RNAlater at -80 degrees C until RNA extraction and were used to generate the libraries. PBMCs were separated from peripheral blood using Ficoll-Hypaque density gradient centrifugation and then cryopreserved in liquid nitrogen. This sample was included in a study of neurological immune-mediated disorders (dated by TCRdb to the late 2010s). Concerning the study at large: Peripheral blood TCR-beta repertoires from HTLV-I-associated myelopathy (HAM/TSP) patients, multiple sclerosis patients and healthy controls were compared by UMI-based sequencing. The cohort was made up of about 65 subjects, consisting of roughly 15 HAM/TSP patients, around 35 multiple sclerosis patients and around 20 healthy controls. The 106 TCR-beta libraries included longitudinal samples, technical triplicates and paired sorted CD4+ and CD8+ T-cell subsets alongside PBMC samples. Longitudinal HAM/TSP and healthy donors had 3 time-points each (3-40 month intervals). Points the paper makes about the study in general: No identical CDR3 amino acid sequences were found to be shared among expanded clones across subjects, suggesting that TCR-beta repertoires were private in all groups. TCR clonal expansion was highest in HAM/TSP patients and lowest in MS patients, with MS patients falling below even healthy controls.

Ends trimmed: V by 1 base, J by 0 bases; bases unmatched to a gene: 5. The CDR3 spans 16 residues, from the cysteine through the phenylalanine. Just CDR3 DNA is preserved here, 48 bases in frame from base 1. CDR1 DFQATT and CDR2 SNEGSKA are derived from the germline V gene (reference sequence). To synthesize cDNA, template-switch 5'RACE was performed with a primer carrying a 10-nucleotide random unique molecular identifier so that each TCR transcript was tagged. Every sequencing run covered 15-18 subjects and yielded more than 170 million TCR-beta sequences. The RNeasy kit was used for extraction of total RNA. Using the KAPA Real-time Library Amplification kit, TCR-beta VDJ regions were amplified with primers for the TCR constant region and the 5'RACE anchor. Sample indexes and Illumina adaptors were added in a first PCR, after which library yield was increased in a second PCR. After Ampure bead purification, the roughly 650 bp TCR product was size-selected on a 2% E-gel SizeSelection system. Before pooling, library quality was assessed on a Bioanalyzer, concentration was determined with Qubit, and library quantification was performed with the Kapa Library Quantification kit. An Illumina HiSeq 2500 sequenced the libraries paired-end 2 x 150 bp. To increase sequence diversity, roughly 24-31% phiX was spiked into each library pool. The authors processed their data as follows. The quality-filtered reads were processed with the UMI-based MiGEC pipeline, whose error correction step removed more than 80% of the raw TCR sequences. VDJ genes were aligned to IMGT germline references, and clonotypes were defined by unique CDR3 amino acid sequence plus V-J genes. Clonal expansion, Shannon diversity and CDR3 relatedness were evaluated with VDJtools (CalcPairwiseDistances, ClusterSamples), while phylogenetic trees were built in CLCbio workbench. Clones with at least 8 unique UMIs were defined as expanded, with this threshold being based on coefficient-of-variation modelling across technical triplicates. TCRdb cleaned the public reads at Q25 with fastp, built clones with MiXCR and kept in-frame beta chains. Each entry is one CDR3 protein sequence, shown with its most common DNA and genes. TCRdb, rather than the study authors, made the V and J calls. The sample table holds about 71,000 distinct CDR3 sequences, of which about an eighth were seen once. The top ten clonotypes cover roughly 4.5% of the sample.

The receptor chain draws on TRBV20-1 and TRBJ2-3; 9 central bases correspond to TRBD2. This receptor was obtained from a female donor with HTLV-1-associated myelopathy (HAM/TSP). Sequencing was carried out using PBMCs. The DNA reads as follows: TGCAGTGCTAGAGGCCCAGCGGGGGGAAGCACAGATACGCAGTATTTT. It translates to CSARGPAGGSTDTQYF.